These 22 T cell receptor beta chains were all obtained from the same sample, sequenced in a study of T cell repertoires in cytomegalovirus infection. In TCRdb, the reads were re-called with MiXCR into one record per CDR3 protein. The sample contains fewer than 200,000 distinct CDR3 sequences, approximately 19% of which appear only once. Sequencing was performed on PBMCs. The receptors stem from a human donor in good health (CMV status not recorded). Some clones in this sample may be carry-over from other donors' samples.

This clonotype was counted only a few times. The chain links TRBV5-1 to TRBJ1-1, with D maybe TRBD1 (5 bases). The V gene's germline CDR1 is SGHRS and CDR2 YFSETQ. V was clipped by 2 bases and J by 5 bases, with 22 bases between them. The CDR3 length is 17 residues. The CDR3 DNA follows: TGCGCCAGCAGCTTCGGGGCAGGGAATAGTAGGAATACTGAAGCTTTCTTT. Protein: CASSFGAGNSRNTEAFF.

This chain connects TRBV6-8 to TRBJ1-6; D perhaps matches TRBD1 (5 bases). Per the germline V gene, CDR1 is MNHGY and CDR2 is SAAAGT. V was pared by 6 bases and J by 9 bases, with 15 bases between. This CDR3 is 14 amino acids long. The CDR3 loop reads CASSGASLGSPLHF. The CDR3 DNA reads as TGTGCCAGCAGCGGGGCGTCATTAGGTTCACCCCTCCACTTT.

In this sample, this clonotype turned up a few times. The V gene is TRBV5-1, the J gene TRBJ2-1; 8 bases map to TRBD1. The CDR3 is made up of 14 amino acids. Germline values: CDR1 SGHRS, CDR2 YFSETQ. Trimming removed 0 bases from V and 5 bases from J; junction bases left unmatched: 1. The CDR3 is CASSLGTGNNEQFF. The DNA of the CDR3 is TGCGCCAGCAGCTTGGGGACAGGGAACAATGAGCAGTTCTTC.

This rearrangement joins TRBV7-9 to TRBJ1-2; maybe TRBD1 (5 bases). Between the trimmed V and J ends, which lost 11 bases and 6 bases, there was a span of 16 bases. CDR1 is SEHNR and CDR2 is FQNEAQ in the germline V gene (reference sequence). The length of the CDR3 is 12 residues. CDR3 DNA sequence: TGTGCCGGCGGCGGGGGGAATGATGGCTACACCTTC. Translated, it gives CAGGGGNDGYTF.

The chain carries TRBV28 and TRBJ2-1; the D gene is possibly TRBD1 (5 bases). The V end lost 7 bases, the J end lost 4 bases, and 17 bases lay between the germline ends. CDR3 size: 15 residues. The V gene's germline CDR1 is MDHEN and CDR2 SYDVKM. The CDR3: CASNPPPKGYNEQFF. The CDR3 DNA follows: TGTGCCAGCAATCCCCCACCTAAGGGGTACAATGAGCAGTTCTTC.

The table lists this clonotype with many counts. The V call is TRBV2, the J call TRBJ1-5; 7 bases map to TRBD1. The V segment lost 1 base and the J segment 7 bases; nucleotides outside the gene matches: 13. CDR1 and CDR2 (germline): SNHLY, FYNNEI. The CDR3 has 17 residues. CDR3: CASSEGFLGEGAQPQHF. The CDR3 DNA reads TGTGCCAGCAGTGAAGGTTTTTTGGGGGAGGGGGCGCAGCCCCAGCATTTT. The variable domain in full, with the rest retrieved from reference TRBV2 and TRBJ1-5, is EPEVTQTPSHQVTQMGQEVILRCVPISNHLYFYWYRQILGQKVEFLVSFYNNEISEKSEIFDDQFSVERPDGSNFTLKIRSTKLEDSAMYFCASSEGFLGEGAQPQHFGDGTRLSIL.

This clonotype was picked up many times. The chain has TRBV7-8 and TRBJ1-1, with 10 bases aligning to TRBD1. Germline trimming cut 5 bases from V and 11 bases from J; bases unmatched to any gene: 14. Germline CDR1 is SGHVS and CDR2 is FQNEAQ. The CDR3 has 15 amino acids. CDR3 in DNA: TGTGCCAGCAGCGCGAAGGCGGGACAGGGGTTTTGGGCTTTCTTT. Protein sequence: CASSAKAGQGFWAFF.

This clonotype showed up many times. The chain carries TRBV4-3 and TRBJ1-6; D not resolved. Germline V lookup: CDR1 LGHNA, CDR2 YSLEER. The CDR3 is made up of 15 amino acids. Trimming cost V 0 bases and J 3 bases, with 6 bases left between them. The CDR3 sequence: CASSQELDYNSPLHF. CDR3 in DNA: TGCGCCAGCAGCCAAGAATTGGACTATAATTCACCCCTCCACTTT.

V is TRBV6-6 and J is TRBJ1-1; tentatively, D is TRBD1 (5 bases). The ends were cut back, 5 bases at V and 1 base at J, with 14 bases in the middle. Germline CDR1 MNHNY, CDR2 SVGAGI (reference sequence). This CDR3 has 15 amino acids. CDR3 protein: CASSRQQVQNTEAFF. CDR3 DNA sequence: TGTGCCAGCAGTCGACAACAGGTTCAGAACACTGAAGCTTTCTTT.

This chain joins TRBV19 and TRBJ2-7; no clear D gene. The CDR3 runs to 14 residues. CDR1 LNHDA and CDR2 SQIVND come from the germline V gene (reference sequence). The V end was cut by 1 base, the J end by 5 bases, with 12 bases between. The CDR3 reads CASSIAVASDEQYF. For the CDR3, the DNA is TGTGCCAGTAGTATAGCAGTTGCGAGCGACGAGCAGTACTTC.

This clonotype was counted a few times. V gene TRBV5-5 combines with J gene TRBJ2-7; 12 bases map to TRBD2. Per germline, CDR1 SGHKS and CDR2 YYEKEE (reference sequence). V dropped 7 bases and J dropped 5; count of bases not matched to a gene: 13. The CDR3 totals 16 residues. The CDR3 coding sequence is TGTGCCAGCGAGCCCTCTTCTAGCGGGAGGGTCCACGAGCAGTACTTC. Translation gives CASEPSSSGRVHEQYF.

This clonotype was detected many times. The gene calls are TRBV7-3 and TRBJ2-7, with 8 bases fitting TRBD1. V dropped 5 bases and J dropped 9; count of bases not matched to a gene: 9. CDR1 and CDR2 from the germline V gene are SGHTA and FQGTGA. The CDR3 sequence is 13 residues long. CDR3 DNA sequence: TGTGCCAGCAGCCTCGGACAGGGTACGGTGCAGTACTTC. This encodes CASSLGQGTVQYF. Together with reference TRBV7-3 and TRBJ2-7, the CDR3 gives the full variable domain: GAGVSQTPSNKVTEKGKYVELRCDPISGHTALYWYRQSLGQGPEFLIYFQGTGAADDSGLPNDRFFAVRPEGSVSTLKIQRTERGDSAVYLCASSLGQGTVQYFGPGTRLTVT.

The gene calls are TRBV5-5 and TRBJ1-5; 8 nucleotides align to TRBD1. CDR1 and CDR2 (germline): SGHKS, YYEKEE (reference sequence). The CDR3 is 14 amino acids. Losses at the gene ends were 5 bases for V and 4 bases for J; bases not matched to a gene: 5. As DNA, the CDR3 is TGTGCCAGCAGTTCCGGACAGGGAAATCAGCCCCAGCATTTT. It encodes CASSSGQGNQPQHF.

This clonotype was picked up many times. The rearrangement joins TRBV28 to TRBJ2-3; D is undetermined. Between the trimmed V and J ends, which lost 2 bases and 3 bases, there was a span of 6 bases. This CDR3 is 13 amino acids long. Germline V gene lookup returns CDR1 MDHEN and CDR2 SYDVKM. The CDR3 here is CASSLGVTDTQYF. The CDR3 DNA sequence: TGTGCCAGCAGTTTAGGAGTTACAGATACGCAGTATTTT.

V usage is TRBV28 and J usage is TRBJ2-2; D ambiguous. The CDR3 covers 12 residues. Trimming stripped 10 bases from V and 5 bases from J, with 11 bases between. Germline values: CDR1 MDHEN, CDR2 SYDVKM. CDR3: CATQRATGELFF. CDR3 coding DNA: TGTGCCACCCAGAGAGCTACCGGGGAGCTGTTTTTT. Variable domain in full (rest from reference TRBV28 and TRBJ2-2): DVKVTQSSRYLVKRTGEKVFLECVQDMDHENMFWYRQDPGLGLRLIYFSYDVKMKEKGDIPEGYSVSREKKERFSLILESASTNQTSMYLCATQRATGELFFGEGSRLTVL.

The J gene is TRBJ2-3, the V gene TRBV11-3; D possibly corresponds to TRBD1 (6 bases). The V gene lost 0 bases and the J gene lost 2 bases, with 12 bases spanning the gap. The CDR3 is made up of 16 amino acids. Germline V gene data show CDR1 as SGHNT and CDR2 as YENEEA. DNA for the CDR3: TGTGCCAGCAGCTTAGATGGCAGGGGAGACACAGATACGCAGTATTTT. Protein: CASSLDGRGDTDTQYF.

Worth noting for this clonotype: Possible read error: a much larger clone is one base away. CDR3 sequence reads: CASNHPTDTDTQYF. The DNA of the CDR3 is TGTGCCAGCAACCACCCGACAGACACAGATACGCAGTATTTT. V is TRBV7-9 and J is TRBJ2-3; D may be TRBD1 (5 bases). Trimming left V 7 bases short and J 2 bases short, with 13 bases between. Germline-derived CDR1 and CDR2 are SEHNR and FQNEAQ (reference sequence). This CDR3 spans 14 amino acids. Based on the CDR3 plus reference TRBV7-9 and TRBJ2-3, the full variable domain is DTGVSQNPRHKITKRGQNVTFRCDPISEHNRLYWYRQTLGQGPEFLTYFQNEAQLEKSRLLSDRFSAERPKGSFSTLEIQRTEQGDSAMYLCASNHPTDTDTQYFGPGTRLTVL.

The rearrangement uses TRBV5-1 and TRBJ2-1, with D possibly TRBD2 on 6 matching bases. The length of the CDR3 is 15 residues. The germline gives CDR1 SGHRS, CDR2 YFSETQ. Trimming took off 2 bases at V and 1 base at J, with 10 bases between the two ends. In nucleotides, the CDR3 is TGCGCCAGCAGCTTCGGCGGGGCTTCCTACAATGAGCAGTTCTTC. Residues: CASSFGGASYNEQFF.

In this sample, this clonotype turned up once. The V and J genes are TRBV6-2 or TRBV6-3 and TRBJ1-1; the D is unclear. The V and J ends lost 7 bases and 5 bases respectively, with 14 bases between them. The V gene's germline CDR1 is MNHEY and CDR2 SVGEGT. The CDR3 is 13 residues long. Here the CDR3 reads CASNDRRRTEAFF. CDR3 nucleotide sequence: TGTGCCAGCAACGACCGAAGGAGGACTGAAGCTTTCTTT.

This clonotype has only a few counts. The rearrangement joins TRBV19 to TRBJ2-7; 8 bases agree with TRBD2. Germline-derived CDR1 and CDR2 are LNHDA and SQIVND (reference sequence). V lost 4 bases, J lost 7 bases, and 9 bases stayed unmatched. The CDR3 sequence is 14 residues long. The CDR3 is CASSTRGAPGEQYF. The DNA of the CDR3 is TGTGCCAGTAGTACGCGGGGGGCACCCGGGGAGCAGTACTTC.

This clonotype was seen a handful of times. CDR3 DNA sequence: TGCGCCAGCAGCTTGAGGGGGCAGGGGACTGAAGCTTTCTTT. It yields the protein CASSLRGQGTEAFF. The V call is TRBV5-1, the J call TRBJ1-1, with 7 bases aligning to TRBD1. Per germline, CDR1 SGHRS and CDR2 YFSETQ. Germline trimming cut 1 base from V and 5 bases from J; bases unmatched to any gene: 5. The CDR3 length is 14 residues.

There are a few counts of this clonotype. A read error may be the cause here, since a much bigger clone is one base away. The conserved phenylalanine or tryptophan is not found at the CDR3 terminus, so this likely reflects a read error. The chain is built from TRBV7-2 and TRBJ1-6; weak D call: TRBD1 (6 bases). In germline, CDR1 is SGHTA, CDR2 FQGNSA. The ends were cut back, 1 base at V and 8 bases at J, with 12 bases in the middle. There are 15 residues in the CDR3. The CDR3 protein is CASSLVGGGDSPLHY. In DNA, the CDR3 is TGTGCCAGCAGCTTAGTGGGAGGGGGGGATTCACCCCTCCACTAT.